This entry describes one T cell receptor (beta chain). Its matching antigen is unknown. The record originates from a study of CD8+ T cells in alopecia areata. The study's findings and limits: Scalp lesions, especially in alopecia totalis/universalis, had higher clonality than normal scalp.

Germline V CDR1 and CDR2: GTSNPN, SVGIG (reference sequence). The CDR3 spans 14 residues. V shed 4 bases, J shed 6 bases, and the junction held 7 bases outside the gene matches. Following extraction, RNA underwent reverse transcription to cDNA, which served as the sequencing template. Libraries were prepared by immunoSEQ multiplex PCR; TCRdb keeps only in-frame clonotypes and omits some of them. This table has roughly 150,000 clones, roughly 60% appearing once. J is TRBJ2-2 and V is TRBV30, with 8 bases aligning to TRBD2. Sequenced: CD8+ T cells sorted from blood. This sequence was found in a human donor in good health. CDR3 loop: CAWKLPGRAGELFF. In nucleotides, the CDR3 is TGTGCCTGGAAACTACCCGGGAGGGCCGGGGAGCTGTTTTTT.